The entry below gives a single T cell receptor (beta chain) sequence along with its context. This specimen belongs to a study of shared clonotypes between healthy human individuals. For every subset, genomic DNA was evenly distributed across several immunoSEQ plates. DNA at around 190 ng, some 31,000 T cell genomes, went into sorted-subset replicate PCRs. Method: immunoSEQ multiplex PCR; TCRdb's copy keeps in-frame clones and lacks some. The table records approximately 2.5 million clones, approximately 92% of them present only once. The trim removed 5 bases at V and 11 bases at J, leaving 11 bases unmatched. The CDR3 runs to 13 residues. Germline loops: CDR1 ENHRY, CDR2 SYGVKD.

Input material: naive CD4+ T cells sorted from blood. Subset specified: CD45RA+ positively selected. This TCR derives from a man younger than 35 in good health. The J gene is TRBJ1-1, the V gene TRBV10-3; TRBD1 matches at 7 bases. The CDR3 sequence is CAISTGADFGAFF. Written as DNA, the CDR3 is TGTGCCATCAGTACAGGGGCCGATTTCGGGGCTTTCTTT.